This is a list of T cell receptor beta chains from one sample in a study of T cell responses to AZD1222 COVID-19 vaccine. Method: immunoSEQ multiplex PCR; TCRdb's copy keeps in-frame clones and lacks some. The table lists 40,000 to 45,000 clones, under 85% of them singletons. This material consisted of peripheral blood, taken on day 0 of AZD1222 vaccination. Source of these receptors: an adult in good health. Both conserved end residues are part of each CDR3. The D gene is left open where the match is weak. Part of the rows lack a size; the others show once, few, many or a class for expanded clones.

V	J	size	D	DNA	CDR3
TRBV5-1	TRBJ2-7	once	.	TGCGCCAGCAAACTTGGCATACAGGAGAGATACGAGCAGTACTTC	CASKLGIQERYEQYF
TRBV7-8	TRBJ1-5	few	TRBD1	TGTGCCAGCAGCTCTTCAGGGGGCCTTTACCAGCCCCAGCATTTT	CASSSSGGLYQPQHF
TRBV29-1	TRBJ2-7	.	TRBD1	TGCAGCGCCTCCGGGACAGGGAGCTCCTACGAGCAGTACTTC	CSASGTGSSYEQYF
TRBV28	TRBJ2-7	.	TRBD2	TGTGCCAGCAGCCCAGGGACTAGCGACGAGCAGTACTTC	CASSPGTSDEQYF
TRBV28	TRBJ1-6	.	TRBD1	TGTGCCAGCAGGCCAGTCCAGGGGGCAGAGTCCTATAATTCACCCCTCCACTTT	CASRPVQGAESYNSPLHF
TRBV6-5	TRBJ1-2	.	.	TGTGCCAGCAGGCCAGAGCGGGGCTATGGCTACACCTTC	CASRPERGYGYTF
TRBV5-8	TRBJ2-3	.	.	TGTGCCAGCAGCCCTCCCACAGATACGCAGTATTTT	CASSPPTDTQYF
TRBV19	TRBJ1-2	few	.	TGTGCCAGTAGTGAATACAGGGATGGCTACACCTTC	CASSEYRDGYTF
TRBV19	TRBJ1-5	once	.	TGTGCCAGTAGTACCAGGGGAAACAGCAATCAGCCCCAGCATTTT	CASSTRGNSNQPQHF
TRBV28	TRBJ2-7	few	TRBD2	TGTGCCAGCAGTGGGAGCGGGGGGGCGGATGAGCAGTACTTC	CASSGSGGADEQYF
TRBV27	TRBJ1-6	.	TRBD1	TGTGCCAGCAGAGACAGGGGGGCGAGCTCCTATAATTCACCCCTCCACTTT	CASRDRGASSYNSPLHF
TRBV5-1	TRBJ1-1	once	.	TGCGCCAGCAGCTTGGCCGGGACGGAACCTATGTGGAACACTGAAGCTTTCTTT	CASSLAGTEPMWNTEAFF
TRBV27	TRBJ2-7	.	.	TGTGCCAGCAGTTTATACAGCAGTACCGACGAGCAGTACTTC	CASSLYSSTDEQYF
TRBV5-3	TRBJ1-3	once	.	TGTGCCAGAATATCCTGCTCTGGAAACACCATATATTTT	CARISCSGNTIYF
TRBV5-6	TRBJ2-7	.	TRBD2	TGTGCCAGCAGCGGCGGGACTAGCGGCTACGAGCAGTACTTC	CASSGGTSGYEQYF
TRBV6-1	TRBJ2-7	.	.	TGTGCCAGCAGGTTAGGGATCACCTCCTACGAGCAGTACTTC	CASRLGITSYEQYF
TRBV12-3/TRBV12-4	TRBJ1-2	.	TRBD1	TGTGCCAGCAAGGGACAGAACTATGGCTACACCTTC	CASKGQNYGYTF
TRBV27	TRBJ2-2	.	TRBD1	TGTGCCAGCAGTTTTAGACAGGGGGTCACCGGGGAGCTGTTTTTT	CASSFRQGVTGELFF
TRBV14	TRBJ1-4	few	.	TGTGCCAGCAGCCGCATCCAGGGTACCCGTGGCGAAAAACTGTTTTTT	CASSRIQGTRGEKLFF
TRBV27	TRBJ2-7	.	TRBD1	TGTGCCAGCAAACCCCTAGGGACAGGAGCCTACGAGCAGTACTTC	CASKPLGTGAYEQYF
TRBV27	TRBJ1-5	.	TRBD1	TGTGCCAGCAGCCCCGGGACAGGGGGTAGGCAGCCCCAGCATTTT	CASSPGTGGRQPQHF
TRBV5-1	TRBJ1-2	.	.	TGCGCCAGCAGCACAGGACAGCTCGAATCGGGCTACACCTTC	CASSTGQLESGYTF
TRBV7-3	TRBJ2-5	.	.	TGTGCCAGCAGCCGGGACTACCAAGAGACCCAGTACTTC	CASSRDYQETQYF
TRBV24-1	TRBJ2-1	.	.	TGTGCCACCAGTGATTATCAACAGGAGAACAATGAGCAGTTCTTC	CATSDYQQENNEQFF
TRBV6-5	TRBJ2-1	.	.	TGTGCCAGCAGTTACTCGAGACTAATCTTGAATGAGCAGTTCTTC	CASSYSRLILNEQFF
TRBV30	TRBJ1-2	.	.	TGTGCCTGGAACTCGATTCCAGCTAACTATGGCTACACCTTC	CAWNSIPANYGYTF
TRBV19	TRBJ1-2	.	TRBD1	TGTGCCAGTAGTCGACCGGGACAGGGCAACTATGGCTACACCTTC	CASSRPGQGNYGYTF
TRBV5-1	TRBJ2-7	.	TRBD1	TGCGCCAGCAGCCAACAGGGGGTCGACGAGCAGTACTTC	CASSQQGVDEQYF
TRBV3-1/TRBV3-2	TRBJ2-7	.	TRBD1	TGTGCCAGCAGCCTAACTACCAGGGGGTTCCCGTACGAGCAGTACTTC	CASSLTTRGFPYEQYF
TRBV5-1	TRBJ1-4	.	TRBD1	TGCGCCAGCAGCCAGGGACAGGGGCATGAAAAACTGTTTTTT	CASSQGQGHEKLFF
TRBV6-2/TRBV6-3	TRBJ2-2	.	TRBD2	TGTGCCAGCAGTACGCTAGCGGGGGGGAGTACCGGGGAGCTGTTTTTT	CASSTLAGGSTGELFF
TRBV9	TRBJ1-4	.	.	TGTGCCAGCAGCGGTGGGGTCGGAAATGAAAAACTGTTTTTT	CASSGGVGNEKLFF
TRBV3-1/TRBV3-2	TRBJ1-1	.	.	TGTGCCAGCAGCCAAGATCTTCTAACTGGGACTGAAGCTTTCTTT	CASSQDLLTGTEAFF
TRBV7-9	TRBJ2-2	.	TRBD2	TGTGCCAGCACCCCCCGGGGGGCGAACACCGGGGAGCTGTTTTTT	CASTPRGANTGELFF
TRBV5-6	TRBJ1-1	.	.	TGTGCCAGCAGCTTGCAAACAGCGAACACTGAAGCTTTCTTT	CASSLQTANTEAFF
TRBV5-4	TRBJ1-3	.	.	TGTGCCAGCAGCTTGGCTGGACAGAGTCTCTCTGGAAACACCATATATTTT	CASSLAGQSLSGNTIYF
TRBV6-2/TRBV6-3	TRBJ1-5	.	TRBD1	TGTGCCAGCAGCGACAGGGGGCTAGGCCAGCCCCAGCATTTT	CASSDRGLGQPQHF
TRBV12-5	TRBJ2-1	many	TRBD2	TGTGCTAGTGGTTTGAGGACTAGCGGGAGGGATGACAATGAGCAGTTCTTC	CASGLRTSGRDDNEQFF
TRBV6-5	TRBJ1-4	.	.	TGTGCCAGCGGGGGGTCAACTAATGAAAAACTGTTTTTT	CASGGSTNEKLFF
TRBV30	TRBJ2-2	.	.	TGTGCCTGGAGAGGGGGGCGAATAGGCACCGGGGAGCTGTTTTTT	CAWRGGRIGTGELFF
TRBV6-6	TRBJ2-5	.	.	TGTGCCAGCAGTTACTCGAGCCGGGGGTGGGAGACCCAGTACTTC	CASSYSSRGWETQYF
TRBV6-2/TRBV6-3	TRBJ1-2	.	.	TGTGCCAGCAGTTATACGGGACCGCACTACACCTTC	CASSYTGPHYTF
TRBV6-2/TRBV6-3	TRBJ1-5	.	.	TGTGCCAGCAGTTACGGAGGGCCACGCAATCAGCCCCAGCATTTT	CASSYGGPRNQPQHF
TRBV5-6	TRBJ2-1	.	TRBD1	TGTGCCAGCAGCTTGGAACAGGGGGCACAAAATGAGCAGTTCTTC	CASSLEQGAQNEQFF
TRBV28	TRBJ2-4	.	.	TGTGCCAGCAGTGGAGGTTTGGGCAAAAACATTCAGTACTTC	CASSGGLGKNIQYF
TRBV7-2	TRBJ1-5	.	TRBD1	TGTGCCAGCAGCCTACCAGACCACAGGGGGAGACAGCCCCAGCATTTT	CASSLPDHRGRQPQHF
TRBV18	TRBJ1-5	.	TRBD1	TGTGCCAGCTCCCCGGGACAGACTAGCAATCAGCCCCAGCATTTT	CASSPGQTSNQPQHF